Below, one TCR beta chain is given with its context. Antigen: not known. The data belong to a study of cytomegalovirus exposure and HLA in healthy donors. Study information: The use of the same platform for the 130 or so validation repertoires and the 600 to 800 first-cohort repertoires was reported by a later analysis.

The table came from immunoSEQ multiplex PCR; TCRdb's copy has only in-frame clones and leaves some out. The sample includes 120,000 or so clones, 75% to 90% seen only once; the top ten take about 1.1%. The roughly 120-subject validation cohort, separate from the 666-subject first cohort, included the donors. Findings and limits, study-wide: Among the CMV-associated chains, a few were confirmed in vitro as specific for CMV antigens. It was about 180 TCR beta chains that were listed as cytomegalovirus-associated.

Germline V gene sequence: CDR1 PRHDT, CDR2 FYEKMQ (reference sequence). Trimming pared 2 bases from V and 4 bases from J, leaving 19 bases between. The CDR3 is made up of 17 amino acids. The sequence was collected from a woman younger than 35 in good health and CMV-seronegative. The V and J genes are TRBV13 and TRBJ2-3; a possible D gene is TRBD2 (6 bases). The specimen sequenced was PBMCs. The CDR3: CASSLSAGPGTPDTQYF. The CDR3 DNA sequence: TGTGCCAGCAGCTTAAGTGCGGGACCCGGGACCCCAGATACGCAGTATTTT.